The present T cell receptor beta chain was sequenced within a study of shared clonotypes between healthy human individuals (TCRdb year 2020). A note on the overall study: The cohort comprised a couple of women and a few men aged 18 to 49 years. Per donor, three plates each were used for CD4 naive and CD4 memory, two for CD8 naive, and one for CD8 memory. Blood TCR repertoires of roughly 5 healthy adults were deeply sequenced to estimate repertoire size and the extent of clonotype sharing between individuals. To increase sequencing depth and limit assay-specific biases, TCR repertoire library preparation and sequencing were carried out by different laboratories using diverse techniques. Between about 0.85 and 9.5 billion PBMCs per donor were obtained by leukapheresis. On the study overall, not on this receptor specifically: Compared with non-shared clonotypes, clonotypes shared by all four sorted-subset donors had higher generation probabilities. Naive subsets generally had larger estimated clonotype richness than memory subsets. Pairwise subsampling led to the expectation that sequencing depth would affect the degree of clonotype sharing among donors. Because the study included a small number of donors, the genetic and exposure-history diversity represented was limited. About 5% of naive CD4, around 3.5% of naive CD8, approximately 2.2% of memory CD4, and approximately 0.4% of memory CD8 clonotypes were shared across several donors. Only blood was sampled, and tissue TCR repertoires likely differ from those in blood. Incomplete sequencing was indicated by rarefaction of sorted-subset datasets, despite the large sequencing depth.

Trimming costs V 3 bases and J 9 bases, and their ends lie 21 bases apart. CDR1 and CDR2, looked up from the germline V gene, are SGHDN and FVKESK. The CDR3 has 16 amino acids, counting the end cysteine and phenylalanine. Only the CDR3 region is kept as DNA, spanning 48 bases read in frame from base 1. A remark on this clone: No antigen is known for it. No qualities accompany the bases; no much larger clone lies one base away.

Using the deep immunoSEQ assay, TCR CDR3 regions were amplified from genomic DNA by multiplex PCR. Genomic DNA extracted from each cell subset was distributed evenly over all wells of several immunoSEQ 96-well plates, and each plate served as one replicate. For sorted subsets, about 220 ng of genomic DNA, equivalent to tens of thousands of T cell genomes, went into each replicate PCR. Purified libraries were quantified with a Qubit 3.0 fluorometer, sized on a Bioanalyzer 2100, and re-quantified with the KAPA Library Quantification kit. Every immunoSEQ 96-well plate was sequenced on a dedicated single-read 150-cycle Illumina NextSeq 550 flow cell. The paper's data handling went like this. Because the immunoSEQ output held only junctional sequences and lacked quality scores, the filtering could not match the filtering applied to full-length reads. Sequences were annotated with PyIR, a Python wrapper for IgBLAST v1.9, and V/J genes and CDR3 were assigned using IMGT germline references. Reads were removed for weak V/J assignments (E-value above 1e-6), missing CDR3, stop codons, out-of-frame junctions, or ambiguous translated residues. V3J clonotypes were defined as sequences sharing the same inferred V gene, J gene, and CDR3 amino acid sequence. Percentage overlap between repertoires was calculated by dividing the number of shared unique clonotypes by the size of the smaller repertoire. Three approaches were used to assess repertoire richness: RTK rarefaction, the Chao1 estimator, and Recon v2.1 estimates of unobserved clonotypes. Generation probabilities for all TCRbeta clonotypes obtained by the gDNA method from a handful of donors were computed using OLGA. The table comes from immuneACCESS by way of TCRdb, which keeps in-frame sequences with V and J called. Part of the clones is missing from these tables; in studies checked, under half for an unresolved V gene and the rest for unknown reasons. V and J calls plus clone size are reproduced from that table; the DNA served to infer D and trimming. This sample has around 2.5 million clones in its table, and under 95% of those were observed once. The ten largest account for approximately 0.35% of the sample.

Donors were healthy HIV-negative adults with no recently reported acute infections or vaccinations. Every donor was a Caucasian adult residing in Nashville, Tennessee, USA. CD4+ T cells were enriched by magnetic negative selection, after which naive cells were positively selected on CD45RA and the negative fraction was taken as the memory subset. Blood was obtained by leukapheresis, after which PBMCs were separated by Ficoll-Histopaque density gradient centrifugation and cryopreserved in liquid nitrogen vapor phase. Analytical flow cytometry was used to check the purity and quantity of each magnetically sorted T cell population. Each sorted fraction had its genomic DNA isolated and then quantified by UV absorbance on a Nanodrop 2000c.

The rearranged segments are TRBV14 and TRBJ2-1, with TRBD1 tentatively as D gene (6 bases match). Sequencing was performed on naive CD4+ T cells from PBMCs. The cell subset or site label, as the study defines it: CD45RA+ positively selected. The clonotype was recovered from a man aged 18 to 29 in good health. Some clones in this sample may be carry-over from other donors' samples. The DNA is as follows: TGTGCCAGCAGCCACATCTCAGATTCCAGGGGCGGTGAGCAGTTCTTC. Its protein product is CASSHISDSRGGEQFF.